These T cell receptor beta chains were read from a single sample in a study of radiation and T cells in renal cell carcinoma. Assay: immunoSEQ multiplex PCR; the TCRdb copy retains only in-frame clones and omits some. The data show 87,000 or so clones, with approximately 86% seen just once and roughly 8% held by the top ten. The sequences come from blood, collected from a patient whose treatment included radiotherapy and nephrectomy. Receptors originate from a man in his fifties with renal cell carcinoma. The CDR3 runs from the conserved cysteine through the conserved F or W. Each record gives: D gene, V gene, clone size, J gene, CDR3 protein, CDR3 DNA. D genes are given only for firm matches. Rows give clone size only sometimes, using once, few, many, or a class for an expanded clone.

>NA|TRBV7-2|NA|TRBJ2-3
CASSDGLGTDTQYF
TGTGCCAGCAGCGACGGACTGGGCACAGATACGCAGTATTTT
>NA|TRBV28|NA|TRBJ2-7
CASRDPSSYEQYF
TGTGCCAGCCGGGACCCGAGCTCCTACGAGCAGTACTTC
>TRBD2|TRBV30|NA|TRBJ2-3
CASSTSGSIADTQYF
TGTGCCTCTTCGACTAGCGGGAGTATTGCAGATACGCAGTATTTT
>NA|TRBV5-5|NA|TRBJ1-5
CASSFVGYSNQPQHF
TGTGCCAGCAGCTTTGTCGGGTATAGCAATCAGCCCCAGCATTTT
>NA|TRBV18|few|TRBJ1-1
CASSPQEIGGSWTEAFF
TGTGCCAGCTCACCACAGGAGATTGGGGGTTCGTGGACTGAAGCTTTCTTT
>NA|TRBV5-4|NA|TRBJ2-7
CASSPPRLGEWVF
TGTGCCAGCAGTCCCCCCCGGTTGGGGGAGTGGGTCTTC
>NA|TRBV5-5|NA|TRBJ1-1
CASFSRGGDAFF
TGTGCCAGTTTCTCTCGGGGGGGCGATGCTTTCTTT
>NA|TRBV5-1|few|TRBJ2-7
CASSLGPLGEQYF
TGCGCCAGCAGCTTGGGGCCCTTAGGCGAGCAGTACTTC
>TRBD2|TRBV19|NA|TRBJ2-7
CASRAGDPHSYEQYF
TGTGCCAGTAGGGCGGGGGACCCCCACTCCTACGAGCAGTACTTC
>NA|TRBV29-1|NA|TRBJ2-2
CSACTVANTGELFF
TGCAGCGCATGTACCGTTGCGAACACCGGGGAGCTGTTTTTT
>NA|TRBV6-5|NA|TRBJ1-1
CAGGAMNTEAFF
TGTGCCGGGGGAGCCATGAACACTGAAGCTTTCTTT
>NA|TRBV9|NA|TRBJ1-2
CASSVAQEATSNYGYTF
TGTGCCAGCAGCGTAGCGCAGGAGGCAACTTCTAACTATGGCTACACCTTC
>TRBD2|TRBV27|NA|TRBJ2-3
CASSPPGRADTQYF
TGTGCCAGCAGCCCCCCGGGGAGGGCGGATACGCAGTATTTT
>TRBD1|TRBV7-2|NA|TRBJ1-2
CASSLVRYRGIGYTF
TGTGCCAGCAGCTTAGTCCGATACAGGGGGATTGGCTACACCTTC
>NA|TRBV7-9|NA|TRBJ1-2
CASSLETGGGYTF
TGTGCCAGCAGCTTAGAGACCGGCGGGGGCTACACCTTC
>TRBD1|TRBV6-1|many|TRBJ2-4
CASSQGQGMVKNIQYF
TGTGCCAGCAGTCAAGGACAGGGGATGGTCAAAAACATTCAGTACTTC
>NA|TRBV11-1|few|TRBJ1-1
CASSPRQRSTEAFF
TGTGCCAGCAGCCCAAGACAGAGGAGCACTGAAGCTTTCTTT
>NA|TRBV5-1|NA|TRBJ1-2
CASSLDLPGGYTF
TGCGCCAGCAGCCTGGACCTCCCGGGGGGCTACACCTTC
>TRBD2|TRBV4-1|NA|TRBJ2-1
CASSQILAGEGEQFF
TGCGCCAGCAGCCAAATACTAGCGGGGGAGGGTGAGCAGTTCTTC
>NA|TRBV28|NA|TRBJ1-4
CASNTAEREKLFF
TGTGCCAGCAATACAGCGGAGCGAGAAAAACTGTTTTTT
>TRBD1|TRBV7-2|NA|TRBJ2-5
CASSSGGRETQYF
TGTGCCAGCAGCTCAGGGGGCAGAGAGACCCAGTACTTC
>NA|TRBV18|once|TRBJ1-1
CASSPKGGDTEAFF
TGTGCCAGCTCACCGAAAGGAGGGGACACTGAAGCTTTCTTT
>NA|TRBV2|NA|TRBJ1-1
CASSTRGSTEYTEAFF
TGTGCCAGCAGTACCCGAGGTTCTACAGAGTACACTGAAGCTTTCTTT
>NA|TRBV4-1|NA|TRBJ1-3
CASSQVPSSGNTIYF
TGCGCCAGCAGCCAAGTCCCCAGCTCTGGAAACACCATATATTTT
>NA|TRBV19|NA|TRBJ1-2
CASSETISRATNYGYTF
TGTGCCAGTAGCGAAACAATCTCCAGGGCGACTAACTATGGCTACACCTTC
>TRBD2|TRBV11-2|NA|TRBJ2-3
CASSPTTGTSGLFQYF
TGTGCCAGCAGCCCGACCACCGGGACTAGCGGCCTGTTTCAGTATTTT
>TRBD2|TRBV2|NA|TRBJ2-7
CASSELGTSTGEQYF
TGTGCCAGCAGTGAACTCGGGACTAGTACCGGCGAGCAGTACTTC
>NA|TRBV6-4|NA|TRBJ2-7
CATQDGLETDSYEQYF
TGTGCCACCCAGGACGGGCTCGAGACGGACTCCTACGAGCAGTACTTC
>NA|TRBV4-1|NA|TRBJ1-1
CASSQDRNRREAFF
TGCGCCAGCAGCCAAGATCGTAACAGGAGGGAAGCTTTCTTT
>NA|TRBV27|NA|TRBJ1-2
CASSPGQSWVYGYTF
TGTGCCAGCAGTCCCGGACAGAGCTGGGTCTATGGCTACACCTTC
>NA|TRBV2|NA|TRBJ1-5
CASSEGDLSQHF
TGTGCCAGCAGTGAAGGGGACCTTTCCCAGCATTTT
>TRBD2|TRBV7-2|NA|TRBJ2-2
CASSLLAGDTGELFF
TGTGCCAGCAGCTTACTAGCGGGGGACACCGGGGAGCTGTTTTTT
>TRBD1|TRBV5-1|NA|TRBJ2-7
CASSSGTGGYEQYF
TGCGCCAGCAGCTCCGGGACAGGGGGGTACGAGCAGTACTTC
>TRBD1|TRBV5-1|NA|TRBJ1-4
CASSLQGQGYEKLFF
TGCGCCAGCAGCCTTCAGGGACAGGGGTACGAAAAACTGTTTTTT
>NA|TRBV18|NA|TRBJ2-5
CASSPDWFVLETQYF
TGTGCCAGCTCACCGGATTGGTTCGTGTTAGAGACCCAGTACTTC
>TRBD1|TRBV27|NA|TRBJ1-4
CASSSQGAANEKLFF
TGTGCCAGCAGTTCTCAGGGGGCGGCTAATGAAAAACTGTTTTTT
>NA|TRBV4-2|NA|TRBJ2-7
CASSQEVRTYEQYF
TGTGCCAGCAGCCAAGAGGTCAGGACCTACGAGCAGTACTTC
>NA|TRBV19|NA|TRBJ2-4
CASSTPGLGAKNIQYF
TGTGCCAGTAGTACCCCGGGTCTGGGGGCCAAAAACATTCAGTACTTC
>NA|TRBV6-5|NA|TRBJ1-5
CASSFGTGEEPQHF
TGTGCCAGCAGTTTTGGGACTGGGGAAGAGCCCCAGCATTTT
>TRBD1|TRBV7-9|NA|TRBJ2-3
CASSLGGGGSTDTQYF
TGTGCCAGCAGCTTAGGAGGGGGCGGTTCCACAGATACGCAGTATTTT
>NA|TRBV28|NA|TRBJ2-1
CASSPPLGLITNNEQFF
TGTGCCAGCAGTCCTCCCCTAGGGTTGATTACAAACAATGAGCAGTTCTTC
>NA|TRBV6-5|few|TRBJ1-5
CASSYGDRQPQHF
TGTGCCAGCAGTTACGGTGATAGGCAGCCCCAGCATTTT
>NA|TRBV7-2|NA|TRBJ2-3
CASSLDRPDTQYF
TGTGCCAGCAGCTTAGACAGGCCAGATACGCAGTATTTT
>TRBD1|TRBV29-1|NA|TRBJ1-1
CSVEGATGAATEAFF
TGCAGCGTTGAAGGGGCGACAGGGGCCGCCACTGAAGCTTTCTTT
>TRBD2|TRBV10-1|NA|TRBJ2-1
CASSESSGGTNEQFF
TGCGCCAGCAGTGAGTCGTCGGGAGGAACCAATGAGCAGTTCTTC
>TRBD1|TRBV29-1|NA|TRBJ2-5
CSVGWDRARETQYF
TGCAGCGTAGGTTGGGACAGGGCTAGAGAGACCCAGTACTTC
>NA|TRBV4-1|NA|TRBJ2-5
CASSRAVQETQYF
TGCGCCAGCAGCCGAGCGGTCCAAGAGACCCAGTACTTC
>NA|TRBV4-1|once|TRBJ2-3
CASSQGRDAEQYF
TGCGCCAGCAGCCAAGGCCGGGATGCCGAGCAGTATTTT
>NA|TRBV27|NA|TRBJ2-5
CAPLGGDSQETQYF
TGTGCCCCCTTAGGGGGGGACAGCCAAGAGACCCAGTACTTC
>NA|TRBV2|NA|TRBJ1-3
CASGRTAGNTIYF
TGTGCCAGCGGCAGAACAGCAGGAAACACCATATATTTT
>NA|TRBV7-9|NA|TRBJ2-2
CASSLSRSGELFF
TGTGCCAGCAGCTTATCTAGGAGCGGGGAGCTGTTTTTT
>NA|TRBV4-3|NA|TRBJ2-2
CASSQVSTPNTGELFF
TGCGCCAGCAGCCAAGTTTCCACGCCGAACACCGGGGAGCTGTTTTTT
>NA|TRBV7-8|NA|TRBJ1-1
CASSRQGGTEAFF
TGTGCCAGCAGCCGTCAGGGAGGCACTGAAGCTTTCTTT